This entry lists 5 T cell receptor beta chains sequenced from one sample in a study of OX40 agonist ivuxolimab in advanced cancers. The method was immunoSEQ multiplex PCR; TCRdb's version includes in-frame clones alone and lacks a portion of them. The table records about 91,000 clones, approximately 85% of them present only once. Sequences were derived from CD4+ or CD8+ T cells sorted from blood, sampled in a trial of the OX40 agonist ivuxolimab. The receptors shown here come from an adult with an advanced solid tumor such as melanoma, head and neck, liver or kidney cancer.

This clone occurred a few times. The chain couples TRBV13 to TRBJ2-3; D is unresolved. CDR1 PRHDT and CDR2 FYEKMQ come from the germline V gene (reference sequence). V lost 1 base to trimming and J lost 2 bases, with 7 bases between them. There are 14 residues in the CDR3. CDR3 sequence (DNA): TGTGCCAGCAGCTTAGCGACCCACACAGATACGCAGTATTTT. It codes for CASSLATHTDTQYF.

This clone was observed a handful of times. The chain uses TRBV11-3 and TRBJ2-2; D is perhaps TRBD2 (5 bases). This CDR3 comprises 14 residues. The V gene's germline CDR1 is SGHNT and CDR2 YENEEA. The V and J ends lost 1 base and 5 bases respectively, with 8 bases between them. The CDR3 sequence is CASSLGSGTGELFF. In DNA, the CDR3 is TGTGCCAGCAGCTTAGGGTCGGGAACCGGGGAGCTGTTTTTT.

The V gene is TRBV30, the J gene TRBJ1-5, with D uncertain. Germline loops: CDR1 GTSNPN, CDR2 SVGIG (reference sequence). V lost 0 bases, J lost 5 bases, and 8 bases lay in between. CDR3 length equals 13 residues. DNA for the CDR3: TGTGCCTGGAGTGTCTCCTCGTATCAGCCCCAGCATTTT. It yields the protein CAWSVSSYQPQHF.

The CDR3 reads CASRGPTSGNTIYF. In DNA, the CDR3 is TGTGCCAGCAGGGGACCCACCTCTGGAAACACCATATATTTT. This chain connects TRBV25-1 to TRBJ1-3; possible D gene TRBD1, 5 bases. The CDR3 is made up of 14 amino acids. Trimming took 6 bases from V and 0 from J, leaving 9 bases between them. Germline-derived CDR1 and CDR2 are MGHDK and SYGVNS.

The chain employs TRBV25-1 and TRBJ2-7; tentative D call: TRBD2 (7 bases). V dropped 4 bases and J dropped 4 bases, with 17 bases sitting between them. Germline V gene lookup returns CDR1 MGHDK and CDR2 SYGVNS. The CDR3 is 15 residues long. CDR3 sequence: CASSAGGALSYEQYF. CDR3 sequence (DNA): TGTGCCAGCAGTGCGGGGGGCGCTTTGTCTTACGAGCAGTACTTC.